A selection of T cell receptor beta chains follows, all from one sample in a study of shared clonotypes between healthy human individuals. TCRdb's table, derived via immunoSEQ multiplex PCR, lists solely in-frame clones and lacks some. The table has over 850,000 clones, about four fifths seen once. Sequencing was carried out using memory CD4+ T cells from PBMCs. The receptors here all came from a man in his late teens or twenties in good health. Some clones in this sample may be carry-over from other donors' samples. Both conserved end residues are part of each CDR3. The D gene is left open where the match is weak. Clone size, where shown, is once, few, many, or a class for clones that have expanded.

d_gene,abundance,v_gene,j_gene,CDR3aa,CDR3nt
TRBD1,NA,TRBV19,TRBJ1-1,CASSIRTGDTEAFF,TGTGCCAGTAGTATTCGGACAGGAGACACTGAAGCTTTCTTT
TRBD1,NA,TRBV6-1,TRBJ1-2,CASSRQGAFGYTF,TGTGCCAGCAGTCGACAGGGGGCTTTTGGCTACACCTTC
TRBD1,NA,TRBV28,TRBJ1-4,CASSPDRGGNEKLFF,TGTGCCAGCAGCCCCGACAGGGGAGGAAATGAAAAACTGTTTTTT
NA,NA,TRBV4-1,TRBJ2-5,CASSQDPVPAETQYF,TGCGCCAGCAGCCAAGATCCGGTCCCCGCGGAGACCCAGTACTTC
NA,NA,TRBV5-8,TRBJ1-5,CASSLGGQRNQPQHF,TGTGCCAGCAGCCTAGGGGGACAAAGAAATCAGCCCCAGCATTTT
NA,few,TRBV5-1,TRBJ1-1,CASSITSWNTEAFF,TGCGCCAGCAGCATTACCTCTTGGAACACTGAAGCTTTCTTT
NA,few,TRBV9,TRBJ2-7,CASSASDYEQYF,TGTGCCAGCAGCGCTAGCGACTACGAGCAGTACTTC
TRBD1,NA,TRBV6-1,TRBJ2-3,CASRTGSPVDTQYF,TGTGCCAGCAGGACAGGGTCGCCAGTTGATACGCAGTATTTT
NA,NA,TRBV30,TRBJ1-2,CAWSRPRLGYTF,TGTGCCTGGAGCAGGCCGAGGTTAGGCTACACCTTC
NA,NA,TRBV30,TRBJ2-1,CAWSVEGRNEQFF,TGTGCCTGGAGTGTAGAGGGGCGGAATGAGCAGTTCTTC
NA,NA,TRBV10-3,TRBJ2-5,CAISGRDGQTQETQYF,TGTGCCATCAGTGGGAGGGACGGACAGACTCAAGAGACCCAGTACTTC
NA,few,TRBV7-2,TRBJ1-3,CASSFNSGNTIYF,TGTGCCAGCAGCTTTAACAGTGGAAACACCATATATTTT
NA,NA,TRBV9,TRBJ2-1,CASSSPWNEQFF,TGTGCCAGCAGCTCTCCTTGGAATGAGCAGTTCTTC